This passage covers 30 T cell receptor beta chains from one sample sequenced in a study of radiotherapy plus CTLA-4 blockade in lung cancer. Data came from immunoSEQ multiplex PCR; TCRdb stores just in-frame clones and leaves some out. This table holds around 100,000 clones, 81% found once. The starting material was peripheral blood, obtained from a patient treated with radiotherapy plus ipilimumab. Receptor source: a human donor with non-small cell lung cancer that progressed on radiotherapy plus ipilimumab. Some clones in this sample may be carry-over from other donors' samples.

The CDR3 DNA follows: TGTGCCAGCTCACCACGGGACAGTGACACTGAAGCTTTCTTT. Translated, it gives CASSPRDSDTEAFF. This rearrangement joins TRBV18 to TRBJ1-1; 7 bases agree with TRBD1. V shed 1 base, J shed 3 bases, and the junction held 2 bases outside the gene matches. The germline gives CDR1 KGHSH, CDR2 LQKENI. The CDR3 has 14 residues.

This chain joins TRBV7-3 and TRBJ2-6; D gene uncertain. Trimming cost V 0 bases and J 1 base, with 4 bases left between them. CDR1 and CDR2 from the germline V gene are SGHTA and FQGTGA. The CDR3 is 15 residues long. The CDR3 region is CASSLTGSGANVLTF. CDR3 sequence (DNA): TGTGCCAGCAGCTTAACAGGATCTGGGGCCAACGTCCTGACTTTC.

The genes are TRBV4-3 and TRBJ2-7; TRBD2 matches at 7 bases. After removal of 4 bases from V and 2 bases from J, the junction contained 14 bases not matched to a gene. This CDR3 is 17 amino acids long. Germline V CDR1 and CDR2: LGHNA, YSLEER. The CDR3 nucleotides are TGCGCCAGCAGCCGTCGGGCAGGGAGGGGAGAGGCCTACGAGCAGTACTTC. It specifies CASSRRAGRGEAYEQYF.

The chain carries TRBV5-1 and TRBJ1-1; 9 bases are a match to TRBD1. Germline CDR1 is SGHRS and CDR2 is YFSETQ. This CDR3 contains 14 residues. Trimming removed 4 bases from V and 7 bases from J; junction bases left unmatched: 8. The CDR3 region has the DNA TGCGCCAGCAGCCCACAGGGACAGGGAAGTGAAGCTTTCTTT. It translates to CASSPQGQGSEAFF.

Only a few counts were recorded for this clone. The rearrangement joins TRBV6-5 to TRBJ1-2, with D maybe TRBD1 (6 bases). The CDR3 has 13 residues. Trimming shortened V by 2 bases and J by 3 bases, and 7 bases separated the two germline ends. Germline V gene data show CDR1 as MNHEY and CDR2 as SVGAGI. Written as DNA, the CDR3 is TGTGCCAGCAGTTACGGGGGGCACTATGGCTACACCTTC. This encodes CASSYGGHYGYTF.

This clone was found once. This chain uses TRBV7-2 with TRBJ2-2; tentative D call: TRBD1 (5 bases). CDR1 and CDR2 (germline): SGHTA, FQGNSA. There are 16 residues in the CDR3. V lost 5 bases to trimming and J lost 1 base, with 14 bases between them. The CDR3 sequence is CASSPGPQGNTGELFF. The CDR3 DNA reads TGTGCCAGCAGCCCAGGGCCGCAAGGGAACACCGGGGAGCTGTTTTTT.

This clone was seen only once. The chain couples TRBV4-3 to TRBJ2-3; TRBD2 is a possible D gene (5 bases). The V and J ends lost 4 bases and 2 bases respectively, with 16 bases between them. Germline V gene sequence: CDR1 LGHNA, CDR2 YSLEER. The CDR3 consists of 16 residues. The CDR3 sequence is CASSPRGRTVTDTQYF. CDR3 sequence (DNA): TGCGCCAGCAGCCCCAGAGGCCGGACTGTCACAGATACGCAGTATTTT.

The chain recombines TRBV4-2 with TRBJ2-7; 8 bases are shared with TRBD2. The CDR3 totals 18 residues. Germline V CDR1 and CDR2: LGHNA, YNFKEQ. J lost 7 bases, V lost 0 bases, and 17 bases had no gene match. In DNA form, the CDR3 reads TGTGCCAGCAGCCAAGATGGGGTCGCTAGCGGGTCCCGTGCGGAGCAGTACTTC. Protein: CASSQDGVASGSRAEQYF.

This clone is a singleton in its sample. CDR3 sequence reads: CASSLAASDTQYF. The CDR3 nucleotides read TGTGCCAGCAGCTTAGCGGCCTCAGATACGCAGTATTTT. The chain combines TRBV7-2 with TRBJ2-3; no clear D. The ends were cut back, 0 bases at V and 4 bases at J, with 5 bases in the middle. Germline V gene data show CDR1 as SGHTA and CDR2 as FQGNSA. The CDR3 is made up of 13 amino acids.

The genes are TRBV6-6 and TRBJ1-2; no clear D gene. Germline CDR1 MNHNY, CDR2 SVGAGI (reference sequence). The CDR3 totals 14 residues. The germline V and J ends were trimmed by 2 bases and 0 bases, with 7 bases remaining between them. The CDR3 sequence: CASSYQETNYGYTF. CDR3 DNA sequence: TGTGCCAGCAGTTACCAGGAGACTAACTATGGCTACACCTTC.

The genes are TRBV5-1 and TRBJ2-1, with 9 bases that match TRBD2. This CDR3 has 18 residues. Per the germline V gene, CDR1 is SGHRS and CDR2 is YFSETQ. V trimming: 4 bases; J trimming: 1 base; junction bases outside the gene matches: 12. DNA of the CDR3: TGCGCCAGCAGCAGGCAACTAGCGCGGGGGGGATCCTACAATGAGCAGTTCTTC. Translated: CASSRQLARGGSYNEQFF.

The chain employs TRBV9 and TRBJ2-3, with D uncertain. V was cut by 0 bases and J by 4 bases, with 15 bases left in between. CDR3 length: 16 residues. Germline lookup yields CDR1 SGDLS and CDR2 YYNGEE. The CDR3 sequence: CASSVAVNREADTQYF. In DNA form, the CDR3 reads TGTGCCAGCAGCGTAGCTGTAAATAGAGAAGCAGATACGCAGTATTTT.

DNA of the CDR3: TGTGCCAGCAGCGAGGGACAGGGCTTTCGAAACTATGGCTACACCTTC. It encodes CASSEGQGFRNYGYTF. This chain joins TRBV14 and TRBJ1-2; TRBD1 agrees at 9 bases. V gave up 5 bases and J gave up 2 bases; unmatched junction bases: 9. The CDR3 length is 16 residues. Germline loops: CDR1 SGHDN, CDR2 FVKESK. The full variable domain, completed using reference TRBV14 and TRBJ1-2, is EAGVTQFPSHSVIEKGQTVTLRCDPISGHDNLYWYRRVMGKEIKFLLHFVKESKQDESGMPNNRFLAERTGGTYSTLKVQPAELEDSGVYFCASSEGQGFRNYGYTFGSGTRLTVV.

This sequence joins TRBV5-1 and TRBJ2-2, with TRBD1 matching over 7 bases. V trimming: 4 bases; J trimming: 1 base; junction bases outside the gene matches: 4. CDR3 size: 15 residues. The germline gives CDR1 SGHRS, CDR2 YFSETQ. CDR3 in DNA: TGCGCCAGCAGCCTAGGGACAGTGAACACCGGGGAGCTGTTTTTT. Residues: CASSLGTVNTGELFF.

Only a few counts were recorded for this clone. V is TRBV4-3 and J is TRBJ2-7; D might be TRBD2 (7 bases). In germline, CDR1 is LGHNA, CDR2 YSLEER. The CDR3 covers 15 residues. Trimming cost V 3 bases and J 1 base, with 13 bases left between them. This chain's CDR3 is CASSQQGRESYEQYF. The CDR3 nucleotides are TGCGCCAGCAGCCAGCAGGGGAGGGAGTCCTACGAGCAGTACTTC.

This chain links TRBV7-6 with TRBJ2-1; 11 nucleotides align to TRBD2. The CDR3 totals 15 residues. J was trimmed by 7 bases and V by 5 bases; bases with no gene match: 7. CDR1 SGHVS and CDR2 FNYEAQ come from the germline V gene. CDR3 bases: TGTGCCAGCAGCAAACTACTAGCGGGGGTGAATGAGCAGTTCTTC. The encoded protein is CASSKLLAGVNEQFF.

The chain recombines TRBV7-3 with TRBJ2-5; possibly TRBD2 for D (7 bases). Between the trimmed V and J ends, which lost 5 bases and 2 bases, there was a span of 15 bases. In germline, CDR1 is SGHTA, CDR2 FQGTGA. The CDR3 sequence is 15 residues long. The CDR3, as DNA: TGTGCCAGCAGCCCCGTGGGGGGGCCACAAGAGACCCAGTACTTC. Its protein is CASSPVGGPQETQYF.

In this sample, this clone turned up a few times. The chain carries TRBV6-1 and TRBJ1-4; 8 nucleotides agree with TRBD1. The V and J ends lost 8 bases and 4 bases, in that order; junction bases with no gene match: 6. Per germline, CDR1 MNHNS and CDR2 SASEGT. The CDR3 is made up of 14 amino acids. This CDR3 reads CASRGQGVNEKLFF. The CDR3 coding sequence is TGTGCCAGCCGAGGACAGGGCGTTAATGAAAAACTGTTTTTT.

The sample holds one count of this clone. This chain joins TRBV19 and TRBJ1-1; D remains unclear. Germline assignment: CDR1 LNHDA and CDR2 SQIVND (reference sequence). CDR3 size: 16 residues. The ends were cut back, 5 bases at V and 3 bases at J, with 19 bases in the middle. The CDR3 sequence: CASSVGVWARDTEAFF. The CDR3 DNA follows: TGTGCCAGTAGTGTAGGCGTATGGGCGAGAGACACTGAAGCTTTCTTT.

The DNA for the CDR3 is TGCGCCAGCAGCTTGGAACCAGGTTATCAGCCCCAGCATTTT. The encoded protein is CASSLEPGYQPQHF. This chain connects TRBV5-1 to TRBJ1-5, with D unclear. The CDR3 consists of 14 residues. Germline lookup yields CDR1 SGHRS and CDR2 YFSETQ. V was cut by 0 bases and J by 5 bases, with 9 bases left in between.

The rearrangement joins TRBV18 to TRBJ2-2; D is uncertain. This CDR3 has 13 amino acids. Germline lookup yields CDR1 KGHSH and CDR2 LQKENI. Trimming shortened V by 3 bases and J by 6 bases, and 8 bases separated the two germline ends. In DNA form, the CDR3 reads TGTGCCAGCTCACCTCGGGCATCCGGGGAGCTGTTTTTT. Protein: CASSPRASGELFF.

This rearrangement joins TRBV4-3 to TRBJ1-2, with 7 bases identical to TRBD1. The CDR3 has 15 residues. The J segment lost 3 bases and the V segment lost 1 base, leaving 5 bases of the junction unmatched. From germline, CDR1 is LGHNA and CDR2 YSLEER. The DNA of the CDR3 is TGCGCCAGCAGCCAAGCGACAGGGAGGTACTATGGCTACACCTTC. Its protein product is CASSQATGRYYGYTF.

V gene TRBV5-6 combines with J gene TRBJ2-7; the match to TRBD1 covers 8 bases. Germline V gene data show CDR1 as SGHDT and CDR2 as YYEEEE. V shed 6 bases, J shed 0 bases, and the junction held 11 bases outside the gene matches. This CDR3 has 16 residues. In nucleotides, the CDR3 is TGTGCCAGCACCGAAATCGGACAGGGCCGCTCCTACGAGCAGTACTTC. Protein product: CASTEIGQGRSYEQYF.

This sequence joins TRBV5-1 and TRBJ2-1; TRBD2 matches 12 bases. J was trimmed by 8 bases and V by 0 bases; bases with no gene match: 6. The CDR3 sequence is 16 residues long. Germline CDR1 and CDR2: SGHRS and YFSETQ. The CDR3 DNA reads TGCGCCAGCAGCTTGGCCCCTAGCGGGGGGGAAGATGAGCAGTTCTTC. It yields the protein CASSLAPSGGEDEQFF.

This rearrangement joins TRBV2 to TRBJ2-5, with 12 bases identical to TRBD2. CDR1 is SNHLY, CDR2 FYNNEI, per germline. The trim removed 4 bases at V and 5 bases at J, leaving 8 bases unmatched. The CDR3 runs 16 residues. CDR3: CASSGLTSGGGETQYF. As DNA, the CDR3 is TGTGCCAGCAGTGGATTGACTAGCGGGGGAGGCGAGACCCAGTACTTC.

The chain combines TRBV2 with TRBJ1-2, with D maybe TRBD1 (5 bases). Germline V CDR1 and CDR2: SNHLY, FYNNEI. V was pared by 9 bases and J by 2 bases, with 19 bases between. The CDR3 length is 15 residues. CDR3 sequence reads: CARGGGATDNYGYTF. For the CDR3, the DNA is TGTGCCAGGGGGGGTGGGGCGACAGACAACTATGGCTACACCTTC.

This chain links TRBV19 with TRBJ1-5, with D unclear. Trimming cost V 2 bases and J 4 bases, with 3 bases left between them. This CDR3 is 12 amino acids long. The V gene's germline CDR1 is LNHDA and CDR2 SQIVND (reference sequence). The CDR3 protein is CASSIHNQPQHF. The CDR3 DNA reads as TGTGCCAGTAGTATACATAATCAGCCCCAGCATTTT.

The gene calls are TRBV2 and TRBJ2-1; 8 nucleotides match TRBD2. The CDR3 is 15 residues long. Germline values: CDR1 SNHLY, CDR2 FYNNEI. V lost 7 bases, J lost 4 bases, and 9 bases stayed unmatched. The CDR3 coding sequence is TGTGCCAGCAATGACGGCGGGGGGCCTTACAATGAGCAGTTCTTC. As protein: CASNDGGGPYNEQFF. The full variable domain, in which reference TRBV2 and TRBJ2-1 provide the parts outside the CDR3, is EPEVTQTPSHQVTQMGQEVILRCVPISNHLYFYWYRQILGQKVEFLVSFYNNEISEKSEIFDDQFSVERPDGSNFTLKIRSTKLEDSAMYFCASNDGGGPYNEQFFGPGTRLTVL.

The rearrangement joins TRBV27 to TRBJ1-2; 7 positions agree with TRBD1. V trimming: 3 bases; J trimming: 6 bases; junction bases outside the gene matches: 7. From germline, CDR1 is MNHEY and CDR2 SMNVEV (reference sequence). The CDR3 length is 14 residues. The CDR3 loop reads CASSFSDRVDGYTF. The DNA of the CDR3 is TGTGCCAGCAGTTTCTCAGACAGGGTTGATGGCTACACCTTC.

In its sample, this clone was seen a few times. In DNA form, the CDR3 reads TGTGCCAGCAGTTTATCGGCAGGGAATGGATCCTACGAGCAGTACTTC. It specifies CASSLSAGNGSYEQYF. The chain has TRBV27 and TRBJ2-7; possible D gene TRBD1, 5 bases. Per the germline V gene, CDR1 is MNHEY and CDR2 is SMNVEV (reference sequence). The V gene lost 0 bases and the J gene lost 1 base, with 13 bases spanning the gap. The length of the CDR3 is 16 residues.